These T cell receptor beta chains were read from a single sample in a study of immune evolution from preneoplasia to lung adenocarcinoma. Sequencing used immunoSEQ multiplex PCR; TCRdb keeps in-frame clones, though not all of them. Of some 7,200 clones in the sample, approximately 85% were seen once. Sequencing was done on a sample of FFPE invasive lung adenocarcinoma tissue. The receptor source for this set is a person aged 50 to 70 with lung adenocarcinoma. Each CDR3 is given with its conserved first and last residue. The D gene is left open where the match is weak. Where a row states a size, it is once, few, many or the class of an expanded clone; other rows omit it.

>once|.|TRBV29-1|TRBJ2-7
CSVATASSYEQYF
TGCAGCGTTGCGACAGCGAGCTCCTACGAGCAGTACTTC
>.|.|TRBV18|TRBJ2-6
CASSPRGQTRSGANVLTF
TGTGCCAGCTCACCTCGAGGACAGACTCGCTCTGGGGCCAACGTCCTGACTTTC
>.|.|TRBV19|TRBJ2-5
CASSIQETQYF
TGTGCCAGTAGTATTCAAGAGACCCAGTACTTC
>.|TRBD2|TRBV5-1|TRBJ2-1
CASRNREASYNEQFF
TGCGCCAGCAGGAACCGGGAGGCCTCCTACAATGAGCAGTTCTTC
>.|TRBD1|TRBV7-3|TRBJ2-7
CASSLGTGLSYEQYF
TGTGCCAGCAGCTTGGGGACAGGGCTCTCCTACGAGCAGTACTTC
>once|.|TRBV6-6|TRBJ2-4
CASSYSSTEENIQYF
TGTGCCAGCAGTTACTCATCGACAGAAGAAAACATTCAGTACTTC
>.|.|TRBV5-1|TRBJ1-4
CASSLGVVTNEKLFF
TGCGCCAGCAGCTTGGGGGTGGTGACTAATGAAAAACTGTTTTTT
>.|TRBD1|TRBV28|TRBJ1-5
CASSSATGEFQPQHF
TGTGCCAGCAGTTCTGCGACAGGGGAATTTCAGCCCCAGCATTTT
>.|.|TRBV5-6|TRBJ2-2
CASSFITGELFF
TGTGCCAGCAGCTTTATAACCGGGGAGCTGTTTTTT
>.|.|TRBV6-6|TRBJ2-1
CASTYRTSSYNEQFF
TGTGCCAGCACCTACCGGACCAGCTCCTACAATGAGCAGTTCTTC
>.|.|TRBV11-2|TRBJ2-7
CASSLAREAYEQYF
TGTGCCAGCAGCTTAGCCAGGGAGGCCTACGAGCAGTACTTC
>.|.|TRBV29-1|TRBJ2-3
CSVDLPREDTQYF
TGCAGCGTTGATCTGCCCCGGGAAGATACGCAGTATTTT